The entry that follows covers one TCR beta chain sequence. Its antigen is still unknown. The data were taken from a study of T cell responses to AZD1222 COVID-19 vaccine. Across the study: Pooling of second doses given at about 4 or about 12 weeks was done. Study findings and constraints: Donors were chiefly white British, with a greater number of females, and clonal diversity was perhaps underestimated.

Assay: immunoSEQ multiplex PCR; the TCRdb copy retains only in-frame clones and omits some. The sample has 100,000 or so clones, 70% to 90% seen once. This receptor was identified in an adult in good health. The sample was peripheral blood, taken on day 0 of AZD1222 vaccination.

The DNA of the CDR3 is TGCGCCAGCAGCTTGGATAGCGGGAGATACAATGAGCAGTTCTTC. Protein: CASSLDSGRYNEQFF. The chain uses TRBV5-1 and TRBJ2-1; 9 nucleotides match TRBD2. J lost 4 bases, V lost 0 bases, and 2 bases had no gene match. CDR3 length equals 15 residues. Germline V CDR1 and CDR2: SGHRS, YFSETQ.